This paragraph reports one T cell receptor beta chain. Its antigen is still unknown. Among ophthalmopathy patients, the Clinical Activity Score reached at least 3, the NOSPECS grade reached at least 4, and duration remained under 3 months. This entry is derived from a study of T cells in Graves' hyperthyroidism and ophthalmopathy. Study-wide context: Peripheral blood was secured at the point of initial diagnosis, before any treatment. Study-wide results and caveats: By a 13 V-J model, ophthalmopathy was set apart from stable hyperthyroidism. Clonotypes that were expanded in thyroid above 0.001 mostly appeared in blood too.

Trimming cost V 4 bases and J 1 base, with 10 bases left between them. The CDR3 has 14 amino acids. TCR beta CDR3 region amplification was performed from RNA transcripts. RT-PCR in the first round (using the HTBI primer set) targeted the TCR CDR3. In TCRdb, the multiplex PCR reads were re-called with MiXCR into one record per CDR3 protein. The sample includes around 600,000 distinct CDR3 sequences, 13% to 15% of them seen just once. Sequencing was performed on blood. The receptor's source is a woman in her late teens or twenties with Graves' ophthalmopathy. The rearrangement uses TRBV12-3 or TRBV12-4 and TRBJ1-2; tentative D call: TRBD1 (6 bases). The CDR3 DNA is TGTGCCAGCAGTTCAGGACAGATTAACTATGGCTACACCTTC. Its protein product is CASSSGQINYGYTF.